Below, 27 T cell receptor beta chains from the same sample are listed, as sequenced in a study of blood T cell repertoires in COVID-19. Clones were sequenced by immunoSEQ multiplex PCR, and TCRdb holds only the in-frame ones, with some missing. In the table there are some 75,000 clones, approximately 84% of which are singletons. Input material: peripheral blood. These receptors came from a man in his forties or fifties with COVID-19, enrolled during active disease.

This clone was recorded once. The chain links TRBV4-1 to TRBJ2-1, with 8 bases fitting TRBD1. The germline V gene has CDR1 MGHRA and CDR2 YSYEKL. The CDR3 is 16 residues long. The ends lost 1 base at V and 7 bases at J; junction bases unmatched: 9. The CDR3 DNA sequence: TGCGCCAGCAGCCAAGTCTCCAGGGGACAGGCGAATGAGCAGTTCTTC. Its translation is CASSQVSRGQANEQFF.

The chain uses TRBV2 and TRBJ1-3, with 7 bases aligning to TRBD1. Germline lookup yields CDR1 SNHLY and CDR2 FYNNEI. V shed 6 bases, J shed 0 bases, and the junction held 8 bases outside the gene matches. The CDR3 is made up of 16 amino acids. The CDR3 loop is CASSRQQGSSGNTIYF. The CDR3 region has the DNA TGTGCCAGCAGCCGGCAACAGGGGAGCTCTGGAAACACCATATATTTT.

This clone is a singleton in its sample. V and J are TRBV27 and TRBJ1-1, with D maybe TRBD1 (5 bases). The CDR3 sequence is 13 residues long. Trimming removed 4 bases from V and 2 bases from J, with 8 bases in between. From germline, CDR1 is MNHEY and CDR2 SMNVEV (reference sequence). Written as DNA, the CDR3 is TGTGCCAGCAGTTGGCAGGGAAACACTGAAGCTTTCTTT. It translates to CASSWQGNTEAFF.

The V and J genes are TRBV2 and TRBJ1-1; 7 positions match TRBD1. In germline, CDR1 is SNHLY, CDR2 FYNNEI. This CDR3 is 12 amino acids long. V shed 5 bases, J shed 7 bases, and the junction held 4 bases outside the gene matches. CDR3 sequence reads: CASSKDRREAFF. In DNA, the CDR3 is TGTGCCAGCAGTAAGGACAGGCGTGAAGCTTTCTTT.

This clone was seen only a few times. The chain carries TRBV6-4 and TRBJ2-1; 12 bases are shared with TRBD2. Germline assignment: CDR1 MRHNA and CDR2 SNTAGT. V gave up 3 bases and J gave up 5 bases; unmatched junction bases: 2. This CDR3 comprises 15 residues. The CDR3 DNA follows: TGTGCCAGCAGTGAAACTAGCGGGGGGAACAATGAGCAGTTCTTC. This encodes CASSETSGGNNEQFF.

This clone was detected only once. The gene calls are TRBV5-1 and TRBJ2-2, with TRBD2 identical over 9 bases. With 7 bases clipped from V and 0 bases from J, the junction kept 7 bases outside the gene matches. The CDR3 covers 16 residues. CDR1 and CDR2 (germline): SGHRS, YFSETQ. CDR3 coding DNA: TGCGCCAGCGCGTCGACTAGCGGAGCGAACACCGGGGAGCTGTTTTTT. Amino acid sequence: CASASTSGANTGELFF.

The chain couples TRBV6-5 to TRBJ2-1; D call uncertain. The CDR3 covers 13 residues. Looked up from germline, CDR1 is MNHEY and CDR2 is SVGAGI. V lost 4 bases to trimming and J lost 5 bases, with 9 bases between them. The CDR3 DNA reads TGTGCCAGCAGTTCCCCGGTGAACAATGAGCAGTTCTTC. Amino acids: CASSSPVNNEQFF.

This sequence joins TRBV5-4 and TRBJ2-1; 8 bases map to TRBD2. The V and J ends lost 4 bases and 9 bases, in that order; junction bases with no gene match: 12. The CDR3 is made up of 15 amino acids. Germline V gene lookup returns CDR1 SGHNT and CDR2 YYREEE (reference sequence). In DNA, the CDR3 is TGTGCCAGCAGCACCCCTCCCGGGAGGGCCTTTGAGCAGTTCTTC. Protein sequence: CASSTPPGRAFEQFF.

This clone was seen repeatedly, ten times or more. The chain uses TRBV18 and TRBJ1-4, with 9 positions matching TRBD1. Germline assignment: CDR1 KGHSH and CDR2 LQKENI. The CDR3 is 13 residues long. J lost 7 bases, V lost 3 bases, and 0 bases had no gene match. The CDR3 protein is CASSPTGGEKLFF. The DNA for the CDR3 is TGTGCCAGCTCACCGACAGGGGGTGAAAAACTGTTTTTT. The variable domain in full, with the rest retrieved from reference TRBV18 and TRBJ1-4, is NAGVMQNPRHLVRRRGQEARLRCSPMKGHSHVYWYRQLPEEGLKFMVYLQKENIIDESGMPKERFSAEFPKEGPSILRIQQVVRGDSAAYFCASSPTGGEKLFFGSGTQLSVL.

As DNA, the CDR3 is TGTGCCAGCAGCTTAGTTGGGGGGAAAATCGATGAGCAGTTCTTC. It translates to CASSLVGGKIDEQFF. This sequence joins TRBV7-2 and TRBJ2-1, with D possibly TRBD2 on 6 matching bases. Looked up from germline, CDR1 is SGHTA and CDR2 is FQGNSA. Trimming took 1 base from V and 8 from J, leaving 15 bases between them. The CDR3 is 15 amino acids.

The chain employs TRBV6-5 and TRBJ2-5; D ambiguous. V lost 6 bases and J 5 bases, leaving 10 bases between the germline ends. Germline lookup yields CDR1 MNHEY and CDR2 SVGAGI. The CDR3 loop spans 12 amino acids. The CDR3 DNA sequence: TGTGCCAGCAGCCCCGGGTGGGAGACCCAGTACTTC. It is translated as CASSPGWETQYF.

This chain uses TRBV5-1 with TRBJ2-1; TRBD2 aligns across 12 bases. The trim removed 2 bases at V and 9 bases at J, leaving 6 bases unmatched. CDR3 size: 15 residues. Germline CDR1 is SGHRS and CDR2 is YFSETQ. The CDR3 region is CASSFLAGGPGEQFF. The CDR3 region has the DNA TGCGCCAGCAGCTTCCTAGCGGGAGGGCCTGGTGAGCAGTTCTTC.

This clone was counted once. The DNA of the CDR3 is TGTGCCAGCAGTACCCTCAGGGTAGGAAACATTCAGTACTTC. This gives the protein CASSTLRVGNIQYF. The genes are TRBV6-2 or TRBV6-3 and TRBJ2-4; TRBD1 is a possible D gene (5 bases). The CDR3 consists of 14 residues. V gave up 5 bases and J gave up 6 bases, with 14 bases separating them. The germline V gene has CDR1 MNHEY and CDR2 SVGEGT.

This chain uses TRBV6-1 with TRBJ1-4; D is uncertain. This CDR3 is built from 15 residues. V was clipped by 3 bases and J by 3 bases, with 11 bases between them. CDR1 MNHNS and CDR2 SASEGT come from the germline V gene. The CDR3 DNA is TGTGCCAGCAGTGAGGCTTCAGGATCTAATGAAAAACTGTTTTTT. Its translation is CASSEASGSNEKLFF.

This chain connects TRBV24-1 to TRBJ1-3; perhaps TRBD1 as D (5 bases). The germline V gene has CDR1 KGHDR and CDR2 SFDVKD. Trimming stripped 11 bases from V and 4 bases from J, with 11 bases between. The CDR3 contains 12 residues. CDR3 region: CAIGTPGNTIYF. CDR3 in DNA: TGTGCCATTGGGACTCCAGGAAACACCATATATTTT.

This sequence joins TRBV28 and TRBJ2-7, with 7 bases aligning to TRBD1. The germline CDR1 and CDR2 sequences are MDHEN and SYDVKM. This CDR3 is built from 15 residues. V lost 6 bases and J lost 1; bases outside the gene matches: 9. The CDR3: CASRSGGGSSYEQYF. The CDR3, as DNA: TGTGCCAGCAGGTCAGGGGGTGGTAGTTCCTACGAGCAGTACTTC.

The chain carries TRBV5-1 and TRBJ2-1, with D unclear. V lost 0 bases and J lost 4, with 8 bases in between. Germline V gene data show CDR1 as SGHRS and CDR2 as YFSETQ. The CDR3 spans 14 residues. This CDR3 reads CASSLDEAYNEQFF. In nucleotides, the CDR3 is TGCGCCAGCAGCTTGGATGAGGCTTACAATGAGCAGTTCTTC.

The DNA of the CDR3 is TGTGCCAGCAGTTACGGCAGGGGTACTTATGGCTACACCTTC. It codes for CASSYGRGTYGYTF. The chain has TRBV6-5 and TRBJ1-2; TRBD1 is a possible D gene (6 bases). In germline, CDR1 is MNHEY, CDR2 SVGAGI. The CDR3 extends over 14 amino acids. V lost 2 bases to trimming and J lost 5 bases, with 12 bases between them.

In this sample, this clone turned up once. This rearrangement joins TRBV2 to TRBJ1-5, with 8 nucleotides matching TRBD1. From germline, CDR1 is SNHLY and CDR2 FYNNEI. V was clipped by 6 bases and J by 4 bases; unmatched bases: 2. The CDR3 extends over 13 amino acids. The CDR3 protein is CASRRTGNQPQHF. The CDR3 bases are TGTGCCAGCAGACGGACAGGGAATCAGCCCCAGCATTTT. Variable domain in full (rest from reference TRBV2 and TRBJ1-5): EPEVTQTPSHQVTQMGQEVILRCVPISNHLYFYWYRQILGQKVEFLVSFYNNEISEKSEIFDDQFSVERPDGSNFTLKIRSTKLEDSAMYFCASRRTGNQPQHFGDGTRLSIL.

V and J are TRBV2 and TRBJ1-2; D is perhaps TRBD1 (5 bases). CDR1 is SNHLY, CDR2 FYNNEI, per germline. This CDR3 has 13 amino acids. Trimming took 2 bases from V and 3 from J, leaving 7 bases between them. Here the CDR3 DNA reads TGTGCCAGCAGTGAACAGGGCGACTATGGCTACACCTTC. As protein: CASSEQGDYGYTF.

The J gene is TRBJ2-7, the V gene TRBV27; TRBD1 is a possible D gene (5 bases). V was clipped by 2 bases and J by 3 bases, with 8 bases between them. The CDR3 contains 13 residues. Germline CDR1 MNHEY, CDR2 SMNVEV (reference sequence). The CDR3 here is CASSLGALYEQYF. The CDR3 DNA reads TGTGCCAGCAGTTTAGGGGCCCTCTACGAGCAGTACTTC.

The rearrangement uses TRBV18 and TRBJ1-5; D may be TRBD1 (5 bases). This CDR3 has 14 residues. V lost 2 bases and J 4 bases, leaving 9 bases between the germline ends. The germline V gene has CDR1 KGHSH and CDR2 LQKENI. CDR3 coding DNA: TGTGCCAGCTCACCAGGGGCTAGGAATCAGCCCCAGCATTTT. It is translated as CASSPGARNQPQHF.

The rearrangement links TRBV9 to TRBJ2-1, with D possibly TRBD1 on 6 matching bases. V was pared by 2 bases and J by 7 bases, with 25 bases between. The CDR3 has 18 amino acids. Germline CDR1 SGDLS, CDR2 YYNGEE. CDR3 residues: CASSVAGAEQIVYNEQFF. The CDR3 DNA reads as TGTGCCAGCAGCGTTGCAGGGGCGGAGCAAATCGTTTATAATGAGCAGTTCTTC. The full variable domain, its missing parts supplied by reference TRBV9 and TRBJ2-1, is DSGVTQTPKHLITATGQRVTLRCSPRSGDLSVYWYQQSLDQGLQFLIQYYNGEERAKGNILERFSAQQFPDLHSELNLSSLELGDSALYFCASSVAGAEQIVYNEQFFGPGTRLTVL.

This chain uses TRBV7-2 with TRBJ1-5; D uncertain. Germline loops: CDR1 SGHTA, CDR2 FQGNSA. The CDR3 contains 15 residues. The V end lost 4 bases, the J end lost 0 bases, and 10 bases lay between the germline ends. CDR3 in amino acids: CASSSGSNSNQPQHF. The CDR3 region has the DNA TGTGCCAGCAGCTCGGGGTCTAATAGCAATCAGCCCCAGCATTTT.

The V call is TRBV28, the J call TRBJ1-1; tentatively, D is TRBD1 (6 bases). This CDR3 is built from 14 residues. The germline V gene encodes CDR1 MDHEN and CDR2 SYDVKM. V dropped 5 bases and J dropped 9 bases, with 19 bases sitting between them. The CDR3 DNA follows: TGTGCCAGCAGTCCCGCCACAGGGCTCGGGAAAGCTTTCTTT. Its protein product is CASSPATGLGKAFF. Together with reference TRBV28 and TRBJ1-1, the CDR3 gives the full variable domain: DVKVTQSSRYLVKRTGEKVFLECVQDMDHENMFWYRQDPGLGLRLIYFSYDVKMKEKGDIPEGYSVSREKKERFSLILESASTNQTSMYLCASSPATGLGKAFFGQGTRLTVV.

The CDR3 DNA is TGTGCCAGCATGAAGGGGGCTCAGAGAAATTATGGCTACACCTTC. Translated: CASMKGAQRNYGYTF. V gene TRBV6-5 combines with J gene TRBJ1-2; 7 bases map to TRBD1. The CDR3 is 15 amino acids. J lost 5 bases, V lost 7 bases, and 13 bases had no gene match. CDR1 is MNHEY, CDR2 SVGAGI, per germline.

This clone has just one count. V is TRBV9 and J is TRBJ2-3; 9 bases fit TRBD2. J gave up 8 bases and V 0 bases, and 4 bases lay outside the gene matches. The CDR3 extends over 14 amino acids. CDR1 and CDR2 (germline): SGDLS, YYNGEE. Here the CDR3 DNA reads TGTGCCAGCAGCGTAGCTAGTAGCGGGAGTACGCAGTATTTT. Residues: CASSVASSGSTQYF. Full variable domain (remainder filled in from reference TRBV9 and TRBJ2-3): DSGVTQTPKHLITATGQRVTLRCSPRSGDLSVYWYQQSLDQGLQFLIQYYNGEERAKGNILERFSAQQFPDLHSELNLSSLELGDSALYFCASSVASSGSTQYFGPGTRLTVL.